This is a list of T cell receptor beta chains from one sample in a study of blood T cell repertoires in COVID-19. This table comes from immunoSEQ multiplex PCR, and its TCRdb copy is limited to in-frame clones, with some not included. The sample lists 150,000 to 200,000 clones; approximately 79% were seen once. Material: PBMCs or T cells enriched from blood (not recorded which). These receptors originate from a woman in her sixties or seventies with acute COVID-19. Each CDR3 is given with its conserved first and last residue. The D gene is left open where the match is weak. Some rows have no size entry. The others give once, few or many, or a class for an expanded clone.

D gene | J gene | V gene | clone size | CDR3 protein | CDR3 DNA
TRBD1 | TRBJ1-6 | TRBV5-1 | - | CASSLGQGFSPLHF | TGCGCCAGCAGCTTGGGACAGGGCTTTTCACCCCTCCACTTT
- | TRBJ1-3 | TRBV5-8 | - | CASSLPVSGNTIYF | TGTGCCAGCAGCTTGCCGGTCTCTGGAAACACCATATATTTT
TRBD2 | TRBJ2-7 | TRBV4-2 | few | CASSQDIATSGYSYEQYF | TGTGCCAGCAGCCAAGATATTGCGACTAGCGGCTACTCCTACGAGCAGTACTTC
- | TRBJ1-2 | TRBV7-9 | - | CASSLESETYGYTF | TGTGCCAGCAGCTTAGAGTCGGAGACCTATGGCTACACCTTC
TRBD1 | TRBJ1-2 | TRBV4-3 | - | CASSQGQGGFYGYTF | TGCGCCAGCAGCCAAGGACAGGGCGGGTTCTATGGCTACACCTTC
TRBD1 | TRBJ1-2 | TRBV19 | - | CASNEGQSNYGYTF | TGTGCCAGTAACGAGGGACAGTCTAACTATGGCTACACCTTC
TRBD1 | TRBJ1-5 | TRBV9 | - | CASSVGQGENQPQHF | TGTGCCAGCAGCGTCGGACAGGGCGAAAATCAGCCCCAGCATTTT
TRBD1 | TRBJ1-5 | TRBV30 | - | CAWSTGGYQPQHF | TGTGCCTGGAGTACAGGGGGTTATCAGCCCCAGCATTTT
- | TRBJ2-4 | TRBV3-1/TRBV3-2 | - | CASSAGTNIQYF | TGTGCCAGCAGCGCGGGAACAAACATTCAGTACTTC
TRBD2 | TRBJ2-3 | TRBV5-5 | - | CASSRTSGTDTQYF | TGTGCCAGCAGCAGGACTAGCGGGACAGATACGCAGTATTTT
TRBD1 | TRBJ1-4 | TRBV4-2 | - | CASSQRPIGQGIDEKLFF | TGTGCCAGCAGCCAGAGACCAATCGGACAGGGCATAGATGAAAAACTGTTTTTT
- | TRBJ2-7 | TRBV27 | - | CASRGRGAKAVPPRGGRAYEQYF | TGTGCCAGCAGGGGACGGGGGGCTAAGGCCGTCCCCCCAAGAGGAGGTAGGGCCTACGAGCAGTACTTC
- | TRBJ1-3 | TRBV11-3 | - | CASSPSNRFGNTIYF | TGTGCCAGCAGCCCCTCCAACAGGTTTGGAAACACCATATATTTT
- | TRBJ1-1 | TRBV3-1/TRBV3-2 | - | CASSHVSEAFF | TGTGCCAGCAGCCACGTCTCGGAGGCTTTCTTT
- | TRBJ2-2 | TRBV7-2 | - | CASSLSGWGLGELFF | TGTGCCAGCAGCTTAAGCGGGTGGGGGTTGGGGGAGCTGTTTTTT
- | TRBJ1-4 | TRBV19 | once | CASSTSTGWNEKLFF | TGTGCCAGTAGTACGTCTACGGGGTGGAATGAAAAACTGTTTTTT
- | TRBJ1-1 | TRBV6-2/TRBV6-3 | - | CASSYSGGTEAFF | TGTGCCAGCAGTTATAGCGGGGGAACTGAAGCTTTCTTT
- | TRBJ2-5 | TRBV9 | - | CASSVGPLYRARETQYF | TGTGCCAGCAGCGTAGGGCCCTTGTACAGGGCCAGAGAGACCCAGTACTTC
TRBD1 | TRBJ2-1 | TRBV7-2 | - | CASSLWGQGGYNEQFF | TGTGCCAGCAGCTTATGGGGACAGGGAGGCTACAATGAGCAGTTCTTC
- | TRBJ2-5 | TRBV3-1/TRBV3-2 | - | CASSHRLNRETQYF | TGTGCCAGCAGCCATCGACTCAATAGGGAGACCCAGTACTTC
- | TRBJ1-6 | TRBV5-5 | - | CASSQGLLHLHF | TGTGCCAGCAGCCAGGGCCTACTTCACCTCCACTTT
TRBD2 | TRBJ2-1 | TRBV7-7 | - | CASSSLAGGGKNEQFF | TGTGCCAGCAGCTCCCTAGCGGGAGGGGGGAAGAATGAGCAGTTCTTC
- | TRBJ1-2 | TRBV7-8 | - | CASSLTMDGLGYTF | TGTGCCAGCAGCTTGACTATGGACGGTCTTGGCTACACCTTC
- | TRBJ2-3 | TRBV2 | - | CASSVLPRADTQYF | TGTGCCAGCAGTGTTCTGCCCAGGGCAGATACGCAGTATTTT
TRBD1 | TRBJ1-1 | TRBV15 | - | CATEDRGMNTEAFF | TGTGCCACCGAAGACAGGGGAATGAACACTGAAGCTTTCTTT
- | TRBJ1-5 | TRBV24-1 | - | CATSGGGSNQPQHF | TGTGCCACCAGTGGCGGGGGGTCCAATCAGCCCCAGCATTTT
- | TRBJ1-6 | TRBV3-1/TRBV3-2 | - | CASSQVRDGNSPLHF | TGTGCCAGCAGCCAAGTCAGGGATGGGAATTCACCCCTCCACTTT
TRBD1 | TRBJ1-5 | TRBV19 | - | CASADRGNQPQHF | TGTGCCAGCGCCGACAGGGGCAATCAGCCCCAGCATTTT
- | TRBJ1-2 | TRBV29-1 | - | CSVAQNYGYTF | TGCAGCGTTGCCCAGAACTATGGCTACACCTTC
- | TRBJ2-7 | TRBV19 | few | CASSTNLAYEQYF | TGTGCCAGTAGTACCAATTTAGCCTACGAGCAGTACTTC
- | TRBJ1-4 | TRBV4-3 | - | CASSQDSRARDEKLFF | TGCGCCAGCAGCCAAGACAGTAGGGCGAGGGATGAAAAACTGTTTTTT
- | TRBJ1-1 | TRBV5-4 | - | CASSFDGQNTEAFF | TGTGCCAGCAGCTTCGATGGACAGAACACTGAAGCTTTCTTT